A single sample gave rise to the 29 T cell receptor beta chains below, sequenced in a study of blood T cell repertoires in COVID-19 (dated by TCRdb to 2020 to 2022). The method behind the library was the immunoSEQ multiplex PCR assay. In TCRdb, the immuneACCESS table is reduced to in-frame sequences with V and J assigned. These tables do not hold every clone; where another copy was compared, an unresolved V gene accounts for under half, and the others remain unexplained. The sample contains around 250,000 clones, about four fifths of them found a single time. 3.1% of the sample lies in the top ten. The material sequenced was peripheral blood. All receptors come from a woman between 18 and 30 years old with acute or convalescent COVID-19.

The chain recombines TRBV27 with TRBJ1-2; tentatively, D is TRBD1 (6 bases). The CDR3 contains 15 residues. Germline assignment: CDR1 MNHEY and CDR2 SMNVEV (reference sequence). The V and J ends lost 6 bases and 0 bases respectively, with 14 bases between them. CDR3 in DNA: TGTGCCAGCAGGCCAGGGGTCCCAGCTAACTATGGCTACACCTTC. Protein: CASRPGVPANYGYTF.

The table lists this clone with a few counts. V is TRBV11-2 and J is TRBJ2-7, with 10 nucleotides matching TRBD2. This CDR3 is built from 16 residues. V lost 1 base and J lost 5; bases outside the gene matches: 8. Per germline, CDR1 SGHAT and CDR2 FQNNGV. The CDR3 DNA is TGTGCCAGCAGCTTAGGAATCCTAGCGGGAGTCCACGAGCAGTACTTC. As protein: CASSLGILAGVHEQYF.

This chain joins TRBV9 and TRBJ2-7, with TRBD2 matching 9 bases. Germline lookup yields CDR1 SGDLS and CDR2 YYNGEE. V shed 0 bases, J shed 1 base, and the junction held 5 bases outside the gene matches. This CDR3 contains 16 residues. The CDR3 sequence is CASSVGAGGRSYEQYF. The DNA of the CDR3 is TGTGCCAGCAGCGTAGGAGCGGGAGGAAGATCCTACGAGCAGTACTTC.

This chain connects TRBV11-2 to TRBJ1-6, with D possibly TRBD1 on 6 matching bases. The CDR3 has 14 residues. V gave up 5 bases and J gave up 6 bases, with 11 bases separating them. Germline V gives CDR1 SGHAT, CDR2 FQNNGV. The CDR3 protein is CASSPRDTNSPLHF. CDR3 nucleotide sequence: TGTGCCAGCAGCCCCAGGGACACTAATTCACCCCTCCACTTT.

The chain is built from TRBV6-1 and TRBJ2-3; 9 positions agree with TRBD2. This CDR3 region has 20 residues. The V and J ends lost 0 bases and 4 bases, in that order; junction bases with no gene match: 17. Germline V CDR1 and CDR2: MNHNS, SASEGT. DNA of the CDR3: TGTGCCAGCAGTGAAGCGCTTCGGGGACTAGCCCCTACTCGAGCAGATACGCAGTATTTT. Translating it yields CASSEALRGLAPTRADTQYF.

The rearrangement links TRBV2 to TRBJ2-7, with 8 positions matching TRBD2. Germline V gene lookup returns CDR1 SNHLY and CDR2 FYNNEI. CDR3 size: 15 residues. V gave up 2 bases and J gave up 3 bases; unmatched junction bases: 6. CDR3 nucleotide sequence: TGTGCCAGCAGTGAACTGAGCGGGAGTTTCTACGAGCAGTACTTC. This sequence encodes CASSELSGSFYEQYF.

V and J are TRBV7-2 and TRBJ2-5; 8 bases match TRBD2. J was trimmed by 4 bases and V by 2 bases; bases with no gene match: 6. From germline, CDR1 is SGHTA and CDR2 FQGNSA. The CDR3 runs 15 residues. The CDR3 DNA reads TGTGCCAGCAGCTTAAACCCCAGCGGGAGAGAGACCCAGTACTTC. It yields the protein CASSLNPSGRETQYF.

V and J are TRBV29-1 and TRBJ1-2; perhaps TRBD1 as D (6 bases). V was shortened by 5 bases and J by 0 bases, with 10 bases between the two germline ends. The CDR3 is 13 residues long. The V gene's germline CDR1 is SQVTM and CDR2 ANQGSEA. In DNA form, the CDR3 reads TGCAGCGTTCCGACAGGATCTAACTATGGCTACACCTTC. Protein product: CSVPTGSNYGYTF.

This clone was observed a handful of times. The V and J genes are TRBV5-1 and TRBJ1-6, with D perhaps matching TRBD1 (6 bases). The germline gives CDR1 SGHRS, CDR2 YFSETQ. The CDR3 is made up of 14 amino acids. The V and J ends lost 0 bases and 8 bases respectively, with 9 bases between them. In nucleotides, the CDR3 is TGCGCCAGCAGCTTGGACAGGGAAGATTCACCCCTCCACTTT. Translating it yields CASSLDREDSPLHF.

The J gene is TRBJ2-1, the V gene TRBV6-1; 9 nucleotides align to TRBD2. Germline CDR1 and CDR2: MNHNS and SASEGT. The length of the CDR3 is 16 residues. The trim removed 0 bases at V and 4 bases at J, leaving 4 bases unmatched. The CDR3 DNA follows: TGTGCCAGCAGTGAAGCGCAAGCGGGAGGTTACAATGAGCAGTTCTTC. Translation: CASSEAQAGGYNEQFF.

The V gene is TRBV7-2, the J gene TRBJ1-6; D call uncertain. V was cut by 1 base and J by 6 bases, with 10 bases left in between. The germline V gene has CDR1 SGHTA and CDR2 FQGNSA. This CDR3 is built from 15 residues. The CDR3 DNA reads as TGTGCCAGCAGCTTAGGTGTAGGGAGTAATTCACCCCTCCACTTT. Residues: CASSLGVGSNSPLHF.

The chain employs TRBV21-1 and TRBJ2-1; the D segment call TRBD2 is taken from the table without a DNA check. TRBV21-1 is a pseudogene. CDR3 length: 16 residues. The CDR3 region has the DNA TGTGCCAGCAGTCTGTCTAGCGGAGGGGTCTACAATGAGCAGTTCTTC. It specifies CASSLSSGGVYNEQFF.

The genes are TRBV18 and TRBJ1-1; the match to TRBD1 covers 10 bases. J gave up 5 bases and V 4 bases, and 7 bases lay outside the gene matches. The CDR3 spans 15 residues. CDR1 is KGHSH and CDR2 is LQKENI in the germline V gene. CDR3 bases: TGTGCCAGCTCACAGAACCGGGACAGGGGAACTGAAGCTTTCTTT. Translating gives CASSQNRDRGTEAFF.

CDR3 loop: CSVDWATPPEQFF. The CDR3 DNA reads TGCAGCGTTGATTGGGCTACTCCCCCCGAGCAGTTCTTC. The chain combines TRBV29-1 with TRBJ2-1; the D is unclear. V gave up 3 bases and J gave up 10 bases, with 16 bases separating them. CDR3 length equals 13 residues. CDR1 is SQVTM and CDR2 is ANQGSEA in the germline V gene.

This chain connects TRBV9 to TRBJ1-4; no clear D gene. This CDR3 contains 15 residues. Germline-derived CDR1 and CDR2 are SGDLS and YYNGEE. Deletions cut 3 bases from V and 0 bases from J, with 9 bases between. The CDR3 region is CASSARDTTNEKLFF. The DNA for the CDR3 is TGTGCCAGCAGCGCCAGAGACACAACTAATGAAAAACTGTTTTTT. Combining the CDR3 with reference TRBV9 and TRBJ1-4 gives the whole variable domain DSGVTQTPKHLITATGQRVTLRCSPRSGDLSVYWYQQSLDQGLQFLIQYYNGEERAKGNILERFSAQQFPDLHSELNLSSLELGDSALYFCASSARDTTNEKLFFGSGTQLSVL.

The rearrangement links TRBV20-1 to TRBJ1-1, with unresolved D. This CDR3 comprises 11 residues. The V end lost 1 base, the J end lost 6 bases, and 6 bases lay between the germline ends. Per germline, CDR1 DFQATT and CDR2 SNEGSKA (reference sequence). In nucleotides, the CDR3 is TGCAGTGCTAGAGCCAGCGCTGAAGCTTTCTTT. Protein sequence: CSARASAEAFF.

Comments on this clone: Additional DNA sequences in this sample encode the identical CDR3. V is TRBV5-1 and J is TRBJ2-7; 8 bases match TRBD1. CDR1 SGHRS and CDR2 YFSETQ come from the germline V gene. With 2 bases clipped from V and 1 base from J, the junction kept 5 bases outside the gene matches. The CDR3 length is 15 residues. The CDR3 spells CASSLGTGDSYEQYF. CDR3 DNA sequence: TGCGCCAGCAGCTTAGGGACAGGAGATTCCTACGAGCAGTACTTC.

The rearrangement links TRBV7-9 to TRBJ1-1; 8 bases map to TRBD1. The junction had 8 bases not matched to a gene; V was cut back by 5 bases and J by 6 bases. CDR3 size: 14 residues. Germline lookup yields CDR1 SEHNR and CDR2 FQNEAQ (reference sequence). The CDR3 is CASSLADREAEAFF. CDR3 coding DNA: TGTGCCAGCAGCCTGGCGGACAGGGAGGCTGAAGCTTTCTTT.

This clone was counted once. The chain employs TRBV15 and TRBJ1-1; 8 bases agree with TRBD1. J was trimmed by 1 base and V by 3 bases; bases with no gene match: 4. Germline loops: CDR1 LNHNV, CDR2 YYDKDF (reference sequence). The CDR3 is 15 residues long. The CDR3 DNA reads TGTGCCACCAGCAGCGACAGGGGCCCGAACACTGAAGCTTTCTTT. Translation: CATSSDRGPNTEAFF.

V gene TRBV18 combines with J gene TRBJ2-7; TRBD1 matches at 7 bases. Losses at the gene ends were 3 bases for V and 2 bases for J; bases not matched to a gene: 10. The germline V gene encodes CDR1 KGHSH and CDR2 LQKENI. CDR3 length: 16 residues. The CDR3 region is CASSPMHRDRTYEQYF. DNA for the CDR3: TGTGCCAGCTCACCGATGCACCGGGACAGAACCTACGAGCAGTACTTC.

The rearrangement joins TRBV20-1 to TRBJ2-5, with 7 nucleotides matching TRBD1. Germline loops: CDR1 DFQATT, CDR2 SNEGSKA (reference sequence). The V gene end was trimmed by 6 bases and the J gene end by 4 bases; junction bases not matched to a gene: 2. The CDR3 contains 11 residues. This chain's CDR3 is CSARQGETQYF. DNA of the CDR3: TGCAGTGCCAGACAGGGAGAGACCCAGTACTTC.

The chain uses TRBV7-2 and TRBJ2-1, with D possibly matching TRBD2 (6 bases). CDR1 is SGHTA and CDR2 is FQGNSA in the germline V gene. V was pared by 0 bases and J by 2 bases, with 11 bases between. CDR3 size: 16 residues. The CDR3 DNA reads TGTGCCAGCAGCTTAGCTACTAGCAGCGCCTACAATGAGCAGTTCTTC. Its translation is CASSLATSSAYNEQFF.

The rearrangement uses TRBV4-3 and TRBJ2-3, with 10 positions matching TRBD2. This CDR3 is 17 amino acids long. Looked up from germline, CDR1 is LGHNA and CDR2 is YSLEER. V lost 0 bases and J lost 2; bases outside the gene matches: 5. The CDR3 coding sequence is TGCGCCAGCAGCCAAGATTTCCTAGCGGGAGTCACAGATACGCAGTATTTT. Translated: CASSQDFLAGVTDTQYF.

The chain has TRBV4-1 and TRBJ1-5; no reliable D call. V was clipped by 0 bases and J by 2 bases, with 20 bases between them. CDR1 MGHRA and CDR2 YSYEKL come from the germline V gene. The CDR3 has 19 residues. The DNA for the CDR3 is TGCGCCAGCAGCCAAGATATAGGCCAGGTTGGTCGTGGCAATCAGCCCCAGCATTTT. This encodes CASSQDIGQVGRGNQPQHF.

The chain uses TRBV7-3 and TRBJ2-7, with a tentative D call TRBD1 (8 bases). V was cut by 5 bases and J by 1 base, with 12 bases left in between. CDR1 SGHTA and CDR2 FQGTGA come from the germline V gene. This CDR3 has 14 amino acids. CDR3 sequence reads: CASSKQGGSYEQYF. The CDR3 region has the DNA TGTGCCAGCAGCAAACAGGGGGGGTCCTACGAGCAGTACTTC.

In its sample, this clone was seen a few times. The CDR3 protein is CASSYRTSGTYSTDTQYF. CDR3 in DNA: TGCGCCAGCAGTTATCGGACTAGCGGGACCTACAGCACAGATACGCAGTATTTT. This chain connects TRBV5-1 to TRBJ2-3; 12 bases line up with TRBD2. The germline gives CDR1 SGHRS, CDR2 YFSETQ. The CDR3 runs 18 residues. Unmatched junction bases numbered 10, after V lost 5 bases and J lost 0 bases.

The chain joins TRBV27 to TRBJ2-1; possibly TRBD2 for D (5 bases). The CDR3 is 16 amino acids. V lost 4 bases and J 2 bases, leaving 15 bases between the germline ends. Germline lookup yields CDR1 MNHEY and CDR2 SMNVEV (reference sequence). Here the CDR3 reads CASSSPGLTAYNEQFF. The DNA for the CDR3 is TGTGCCAGCAGTTCCCCAGGACTGACGGCCTACAATGAGCAGTTCTTC.

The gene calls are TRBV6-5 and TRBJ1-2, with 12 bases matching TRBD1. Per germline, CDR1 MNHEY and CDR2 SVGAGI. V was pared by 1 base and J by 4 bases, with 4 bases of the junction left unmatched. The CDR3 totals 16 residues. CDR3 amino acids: CASSYLGQGAGYGYTF. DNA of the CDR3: TGTGCCAGCAGTTACTTGGGACAGGGGGCGGGCTATGGCTACACCTTC.

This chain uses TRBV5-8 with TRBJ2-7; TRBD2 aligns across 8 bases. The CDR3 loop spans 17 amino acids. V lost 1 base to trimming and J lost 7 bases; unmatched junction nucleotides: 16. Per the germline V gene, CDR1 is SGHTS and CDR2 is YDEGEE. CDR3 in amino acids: CASSLYRVTSGKSEQYF. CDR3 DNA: TGTGCCAGCAGCTTGTATAGGGTAACTAGCGGAAAGTCGGAGCAGTACTTC.